This entry lists 10 T cell receptor beta chains sequenced from one sample in a study of technical replicates of blood from several donors. Some clones are missing from TCRdb's copy, which holds only in-frame ones; the method was immunoSEQ multiplex PCR. In the table there are 56,000 or so clones, roughly 96% of which are singletons. Sequenced sample: PBMCs. The receptors shown here come from a human donor in good health. Some clones in this sample may be carry-over from other donors' samples.

The count of this clone is one. J is TRBJ2-1 and V is TRBV5-8; 7 bases are a match to TRBD2. Trimming removed 7 bases from V and 6 bases from J; junction bases left unmatched: 10. The CDR3 extends over 14 amino acids. CDR1 is SGHTS, CDR2 YDEGEE, per germline. DNA of the CDR3: TGTGCCAGCGACTGGGCGGGGAGGGGCAATGAGCAGTTCTTC. The encoded protein is CASDWAGRGNEQFF. Filled out from reference TRBV5-8 and TRBJ2-1, the complete variable domain reads EAGVTQSPTHLIKTRGQQATLRCSPISGHTSVYWYQQALGLGLQFLLWYDEGEERNRGNFPPRFSGRQFPNYSSELNVNALELEDSALYLCASDWAGRGNEQFFGPGTRLTVL.

The V call is TRBV21-1, the J call TRBJ2-6; the DNA was not used to check the table's D call, TRBD1. TRBV21-1 is an annotated pseudogene. The CDR3 contains 18 residues. The chain's CDR3 is CASSMDSPPLSGANVLTF. CDR3 coding DNA: TGTGCCAGCAGCATGGACAGTCCACCTCTCTCTGGGGCCAACGTCCTGACTTTC.

This chain links TRBV27 with TRBJ2-6; perhaps TRBD1 as D (5 bases). This CDR3 contains 17 residues. Germline-derived CDR1 and CDR2 are MNHEY and SMNVEV (reference sequence). This CDR3 is CGTGFVGQDSGANVLTF. In DNA form, the CDR3 reads TGTGGCACCGGATTTGTGGGGCAAGACTCTGGGGCCAACGTCCTGACTTTC. Full variable domain (outside the CDR3, taken from reference TRBV27 and TRBJ2-6): EAQVTQNPRYLITVTGKKLTVTCSQNMNHEYMSWYRQDPGLGLRQIYYSMNVEVTDKGDVPEGYKVSRKEKRNFPLILESPSPNQTSLYFCGTGFVGQDSGANVLTFGAGSRLTVL.

The rearrangement uses TRBV6-1 and TRBJ2-7, with a tentative D call TRBD1 (6 bases). The CDR3 extends over 13 amino acids. The germline gives CDR1 MNHNS, CDR2 SASEGT. Trimming cost V 6 bases and J 4 bases, with 13 bases left between them. CDR3 sequence (DNA): TGTGCCAGCAGGGGACACCCGAGTTACGAGCAGTACTTC. It is translated as CASRGHPSYEQYF.

The rearrangement links TRBV23-1 to TRBJ2-7, with 9 bases that match TRBD2. TRBV23-1 is an open reading frame whose function is uncertain. The CDR3 is 17 amino acids. The trim removed 8 bases at V and 1 base at J, leaving 15 bases unmatched. CDR3 protein: CASVWGSGGQFSYEQYF. The CDR3 coding sequence is TGCGCCAGCGTATGGGGTAGCGGGGGACAATTTTCCTACGAGCAGTACTTC.

The V gene is TRBV7-6, the J gene TRBJ2-1; 10 nucleotides match TRBD2. CDR1 and CDR2 from the germline V gene are SGHVS and FNYEAQ. This CDR3 has 14 residues. The trim removed 6 bases at V and 10 bases at J, leaving 9 bases unmatched. This chain's CDR3 is CASRLGYSGGEQFF. The CDR3 region has the DNA TGTGCCAGCAGGCTAGGGTATAGCGGGGGGGAGCAGTTCTTC.

The V gene is TRBV28, the J gene TRBJ2-7; D is uncertain. The CDR3 totals 14 residues. V was trimmed by 5 bases and J by 0 bases, leaving 11 bases between them. Germline loops: CDR1 MDHEN, CDR2 SYDVKM. This chain's CDR3 is CASSQPPSSYEQYF. The CDR3 bases are TGTGCCAGCAGTCAACCACCGAGCTCCTACGAGCAGTACTTC.

The chain uses TRBV12-5 and TRBJ2-7; 10 bases are shared with TRBD1. The V gene's germline CDR1 is LGHNT and CDR2 FRNRAP. The CDR3 covers 16 residues. The V and J ends lost 10 bases and 0 bases, in that order; junction bases with no gene match: 12. The DNA of the CDR3 is TGTGCTAAAAACCCGGGACAGGGGTCCTCCTCCTACGAGCAGTACTTC. It codes for CAKNPGQGSSSYEQYF. The whole variable domain, remainder taken from reference TRBV12-5 and TRBJ2-7, is DARVTQTPRHKVTEMGQEVTMRCQPILGHNTVFWYRQTMMQGLELLAYFRNRAPLDDSGMPKDRFSAEMPDATLATLKIQPSEPRDSAVYFCAKNPGQGSSSYEQYFGPGTRLTVT.

The V call is TRBV4-1, the J call TRBJ2-7; D gene ambiguous. Germline V CDR1 and CDR2: MGHRA, YSYEKL. Trimming pared 1 base from V and 0 bases from J, leaving 13 bases between. The CDR3 length is 16 residues. CDR3 nucleotides: TGCGCCAGCAGCCAAGTGTTAGCCGGTGCCTCCTACGAGCAGTACTTC. This sequence encodes CASSQVLAGASYEQYF.

This chain joins TRBV29-1 and TRBJ2-1; 11 bases match TRBD1. Germline trimming cut 5 bases from V and 7 bases from J; bases unmatched to any gene: 10. Germline V gene lookup returns CDR1 SQVTM and CDR2 ANQGSEA. The CDR3 length is 15 residues. The CDR3 coding sequence is TGCAGCGTTTATCTCCGGGACAGGGGGAAGAATGAGCAGTTCTTC. Amino acids: CSVYLRDRGKNEQFF.